This section outlines one T cell receptor beta chain sequence together with its context. The data were taken from a study of T-cell reconstitution after alpha-beta-depleted transplantation in children. Unique molecular identifiers were incorporated during preparation of the TCRbeta library. A single record per CDR3 protein comes from TCRdb applying MiXCR to the PCR reads. The sample lists around 360,000 distinct CDR3 sequences, 10% occurring once. This CDR3 comprises 19 residues. The J segment lost 2 bases and the V segment lost 10 bases, leaving 18 bases of the junction unmatched. Germline V lookup: CDR1 SGHAT, CDR2 FQDESV (reference sequence).

The receptor was derived from a human donor who donated a stem cell graft to a child with acute lymphoblastic leukemia. The rearrangement links TRBV11-1 to TRBJ2-6; 9 positions agree with TRBD2. Sequencing used PBMCs from the stem cell graft donor, obtained from the stem cell graft. The CDR3 spells CATPRGGLAGLTGANVLTF. The CDR3 DNA reads TGTGCCACCCCTCGGGGGGGGCTAGCGGGGTTAACTGGGGCCAACGTCCTGACTTTC.